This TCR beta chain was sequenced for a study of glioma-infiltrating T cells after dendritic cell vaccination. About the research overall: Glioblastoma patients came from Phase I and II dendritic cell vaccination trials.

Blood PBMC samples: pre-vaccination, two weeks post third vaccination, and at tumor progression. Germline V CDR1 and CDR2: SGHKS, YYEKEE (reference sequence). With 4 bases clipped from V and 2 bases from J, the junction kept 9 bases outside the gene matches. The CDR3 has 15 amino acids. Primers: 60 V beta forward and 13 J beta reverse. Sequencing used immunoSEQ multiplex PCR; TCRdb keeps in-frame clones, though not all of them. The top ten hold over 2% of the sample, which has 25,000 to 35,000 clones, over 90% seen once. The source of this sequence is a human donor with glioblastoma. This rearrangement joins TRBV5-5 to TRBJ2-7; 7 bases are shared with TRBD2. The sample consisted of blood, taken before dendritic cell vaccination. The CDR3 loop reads CASSNRDYQTYEQYF. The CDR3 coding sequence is TGTGCCAGCAGCAACCGGGACTATCAAACCTACGAGCAGTACTTC.